These T cell receptor beta chains were read from a single sample in a study of shared clonotypes between healthy human individuals. Data came from immunoSEQ multiplex PCR; TCRdb stores just in-frame clones and leaves some out. The sample lists hundreds of thousands of clones, 85% to 95% seen once, with approximately 0.11% in the top ten. The source material was naive CD8+ T cells sorted from blood. All receptors come from a woman aged 25 to 39 in good health. The CDR3 runs from the conserved cysteine through the conserved F or W. The D gene is left open where the match is weak. Clone size is given for some rows only: seen once, a few or many times, or a class if the clone is expanded.

.	TRBJ2-7	TRBV5-6	.	CASSVRTERAGEQYF	TGTGCCAGCAGCGTAAGAACTGAACGGGCGGGCGAGCAGTACTTC
.	TRBJ2-7	TRBV28	TRBD2	CASSIPGSGRRGEQYF	TGTGCCAGCAGCATCCCTGGTAGCGGGAGGAGGGGCGAGCAGTACTTC
.	TRBJ2-3	TRBV15	.	CATSTSRLLRTDTQYF	TGTGCCACCAGCACAAGTAGGCTATTACGCACAGATACGCAGTATTTT
.	TRBJ1-3	TRBV4-1	.	CASSQDGGSGNTIYF	TGCGCCAGCAGCCAAGATGGCGGATCTGGAAACACCATATATTTT
once	TRBJ2-1	TRBV27	.	CASSHGTPGPLYNEQFF	TGTGCCAGCAGCCACGGGACGCCCGGACCCCTTTACAATGAGCAGTTCTTC
.	TRBJ2-1	TRBV2	.	CASSGRVSYNEQFF	TGTGCCAGCAGTGGCAGGGTATCCTACAATGAGCAGTTCTTC
.	TRBJ2-5	TRBV28	.	CASSQTKSQNQETQYF	TGTGCCAGCAGCCAGACGAAGAGTCAGAACCAAGAGACCCAGTACTTC
.	TRBJ2-7	TRBV6-5	.	CASSYRGVGLEQYF	TGTGCCAGCAGTTACAGAGGCGTGGGGCTCGAGCAGTACTTC
few	TRBJ2-7	TRBV19	TRBD1	CASSAGTGVYEQYF	TGTGCCAGTAGTGCCGGGACAGGGGTCTACGAGCAGTACTTC
.	TRBJ2-1	TRBV28	.	CASSLWDSRDEQFF	TGTGCCAGCAGTTTATGGGACTCCCGTGATGAGCAGTTCTTC
.	TRBJ1-5	TRBV6-6	.	CASSSTAQYSNQPQHF	TGTGCCAGCAGTTCGACGGCCCAATATAGCAATCAGCCCCAGCATTTT
.	TRBJ2-3	TRBV16	.	CASTPGAGTTYSTDTQYF	TGTGCCAGCACCCCTGGGGCCGGGACAACTTATAGCACAGATACGCAGTATTTT
.	TRBJ1-3	TRBV5-1	.	CASSLAAGSGNTIYF	TGCGCCAGCAGCTTGGCCGCAGGGTCGGGAAACACCATATATTTT
.	TRBJ2-7	TRBV5-4	.	CASSPTSSGYSYEQYF	TGTGCCAGCAGCCCGACGTCCAGCGGGTACTCCTACGAGCAGTACTTC
.	TRBJ1-1	TRBV19	.	CASSINFGRAPSTEAFF	TGTGCCAGTAGTATAAACTTTGGCAGGGCCCCCAGCACTGAAGCTTTCTTT
.	TRBJ2-1	TRBV5-1	TRBD1	CASSLRWQGAYEQFF	TGCGCCAGCAGCTTGAGGTGGCAGGGGGCCTATGAGCAGTTCTTC
.	TRBJ2-1	TRBV6-5	TRBD2	CASSYTSGELYNEQFF	TGTGCCAGCAGTTATACTAGCGGGGAACTCTACAATGAGCAGTTCTTC
.	TRBJ2-7	TRBV7-9	.	CASSSSLANYEQYF	TGTGCCAGCAGCTCATCGTTAGCGAACTACGAGCAGTACTTC
.	TRBJ2-4	TRBV28	.	CASSFAKNIQYF	TGTGCCAGCAGTTTCGCCAAAAACATTCAGTACTTC
once	TRBJ2-7	TRBV27	.	CASSLYSGEEQYF	TGTGCCAGCAGTTTATATTCAGGGGAAGAGCAGTACTTC
.	TRBJ2-1	TRBV27	TRBD2	CASSLIAGGGEQFF	TGTGCCAGCAGTCTGATAGCGGGAGGGGGTGAGCAGTTCTTC
.	TRBJ1-2	TRBV9	.	CASSVGTVVDSRSGYTF	TGTGCCAGCAGCGTAGGGACGGTTGTGGACAGTAGGAGTGGCTACACCTTC
.	TRBJ2-7	TRBV5-6	.	CASSHSGNEQYF	TGTGCCAGCAGCCATAGCGGTAACGAGCAGTACTTC
.	TRBJ1-2	TRBV20-1	.	CSADGYTF	TGCAGTGCTGACGGCTACACCTTC
.	TRBJ2-2	TRBV7-9	.	CASTLTGPTGELFF	TGTGCCAGCACACTAACAGGGCCCACCGGGGAGCTGTTTTTT
.	TRBJ2-2	TRBV7-9	.	CASSFSAPGELFF	TGTGCCAGCAGCTTCTCGGCCCCCGGGGAGCTGTTTTTT
.	TRBJ1-1	TRBV5-6	.	CASTPGDGTEAFF	TGTGCCAGCACTCCGGGAGATGGGACTGAAGCTTTCTTT
.	TRBJ2-2	TRBV4-1	TRBD2	CASSPDQGGDTGELFF	TGCGCCAGCAGTCCCGATCAGGGAGGGGACACCGGGGAGCTGTTTTTT
few	TRBJ1-1	TRBV5-4	TRBD1	CASSLGTGYTEAFF	TGTGCCAGCAGCTTGGGGACAGGGTACACTGAAGCTTTCTTT
.	TRBJ2-3	TRBV29-1	.	CSVEWVGAITDTQYF	TGCAGCGTTGAGTGGGTGGGAGCGATCACAGATACGCAGTATTTT
once	TRBJ1-2	TRBV27	TRBD1	CASSPGQHPNYGYTF	TGTGCCAGCAGTCCGGGACAGCATCCTAACTATGGCTACACCTTC
.	TRBJ2-1	TRBV2	.	CASRADSQAYNEQFF	TGTGCCAGCAGGGCTGACAGTCAAGCCTACAATGAGCAGTTCTTC
.	TRBJ2-1	TRBV27	.	CASNAVSGTKKGEQFF	TGTGCCAGCAACGCAGTCTCCGGGACCAAAAAGGGTGAGCAGTTCTTC
.	TRBJ2-5	TRBV5-1	.	CASSLNLVGGRGTGETQYF	TGCGCCAGCAGCTTAAATCTAGTTGGTGGCAGGGGAACTGGAGAGACCCAGTACTTC
.	TRBJ1-4	TRBV9	TRBD1	CASSVGGTGLEKLFF	TGTGCCAGCAGCGTAGGAGGGACAGGCCTCGAAAAACTGTTTTTT
.	TRBJ2-3	TRBV27	.	CASSLSSTDTQYF	TGTGCCAGCAGTTTGTCTAGCACAGATACGCAGTATTTT
once	TRBJ1-2	TRBV7-9	.	CASMVVPNYGYTF	TGTGCCAGCATGGTGGTCCCTAACTATGGCTACACCTTC
.	TRBJ2-1	TRBV4-1	.	CASSKRDSYSYNEQFF	TGCGCCAGCAGCAAACGGGACTCCTACTCCTACAATGAGCAGTTCTTC
.	TRBJ2-1	TRBV9	TRBD2	CASSAGTSGRGGYNEQFF	TGTGCCAGCAGCGCGGGGACTAGCGGGAGGGGTGGGTACAATGAGCAGTTCTTC
.	TRBJ1-4	TRBV11-2	TRBD1	CASSLRDRNEKLFF	TGTGCCAGCAGCCTCCGGGACAGGAATGAAAAACTGTTTTTT
.	TRBJ2-2	TRBV4-1	.	CASSQAVTGELFF	TGCGCCAGCAGCCAAGCCGTCACCGGGGAGCTGTTTTTT
.	TRBJ1-2	TRBV9	.	CASSNGGGTYGYTF	TGTGCCAGCAGTAACGGGGGAGGGACCTATGGCTACACCTTC
.	TRBJ2-1	TRBV5-1	TRBD2	CASSVLETGTSGYVNEQFF	TGCGCCAGCAGCGTCCTGGAGACCGGGACTAGCGGGTATGTTAATGAGCAGTTCTTC
.	TRBJ1-5	TRBV4-1	TRBD1	CASSWDRGRQPQHF	TGCGCCAGCAGCTGGGACAGGGGACGACAGCCCCAGCATTTT
.	TRBJ2-7	TRBV7-6	.	CASSSAGYEQYF	TGTGCCAGCAGCTCCGCGGGTTACGAGCAGTACTTC
.	TRBJ2-2	TRBV2	TRBD2	CASSVAGQNTGELFF	TGTGCCAGCAGTGTAGCGGGGCAGAACACCGGGGAGCTGTTTTTT
once	TRBJ2-2	TRBV9	.	CASSVWTDTGELFF	TGTGCCAGCAGCGTTTGGACAGACACCGGGGAGCTGTTTTTT
.	TRBJ1-2	TRBV7-9	.	CASSLDFPGLYGYTF	TGTGCCAGCAGCTTAGATTTTCCAGGCCTCTATGGCTACACCTTC